This TCR beta chain was recovered during a study of blood T cell repertoires in COVID-19. Study details: Material from acute and convalescent COVID-19 was sourced from the United States, Italy and Spain. T cells, B-cell-depleted T cells, or PBMCs supplied cDNA or gDNA.

V lost 6 bases and J lost 1; bases outside the gene matches: 2. The germline V gene encodes CDR1 SNHLY and CDR2 FYNNEI. The CDR3 is 14 amino acids. Libraries were prepared by immunoSEQ multiplex PCR; TCRdb keeps only in-frame clonotypes and omits some of them. The sample has more than 95,000 clones, roughly 87% seen once. This chain links TRBV2 with TRBJ2-3; TRBD1 agrees at 9 bases. This TCR was sampled from a man older than 75 with acute or convalescent COVID-19. Source material: peripheral blood. The CDR3 nucleotides read TGTGCCAGCAGCTGGACAGGGGGCACAGATACGCAGTATTTT. Translation: CASSWTGGTDTQYF.